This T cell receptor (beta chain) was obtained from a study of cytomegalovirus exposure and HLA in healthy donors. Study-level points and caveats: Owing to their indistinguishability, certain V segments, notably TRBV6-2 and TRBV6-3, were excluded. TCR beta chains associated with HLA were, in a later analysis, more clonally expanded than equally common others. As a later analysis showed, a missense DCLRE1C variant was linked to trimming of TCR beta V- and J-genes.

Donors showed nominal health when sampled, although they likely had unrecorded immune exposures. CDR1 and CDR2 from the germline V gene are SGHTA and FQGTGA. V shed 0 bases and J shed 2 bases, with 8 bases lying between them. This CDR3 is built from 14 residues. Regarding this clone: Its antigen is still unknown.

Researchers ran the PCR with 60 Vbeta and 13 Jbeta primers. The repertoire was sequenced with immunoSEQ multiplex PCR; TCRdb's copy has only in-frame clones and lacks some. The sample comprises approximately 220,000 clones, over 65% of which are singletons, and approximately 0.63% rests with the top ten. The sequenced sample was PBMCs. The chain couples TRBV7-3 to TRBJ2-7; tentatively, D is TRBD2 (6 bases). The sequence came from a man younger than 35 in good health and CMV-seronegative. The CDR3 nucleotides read TGTGCCAGCAGCTTAACGGGAGGAGCCTACGAGCAGTACTTC. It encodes CASSLTGGAYEQYF. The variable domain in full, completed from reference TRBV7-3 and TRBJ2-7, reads GAGVSQTPSNKVTEKGKYVELRCDPISGHTALYWYRQSLGQGPEFLIYFQGTGAADDSGLPNDRFFAVRPEGSVSTLKIQRTERGDSAVYLCASSLTGGAYEQYFGPGTRLTVT.